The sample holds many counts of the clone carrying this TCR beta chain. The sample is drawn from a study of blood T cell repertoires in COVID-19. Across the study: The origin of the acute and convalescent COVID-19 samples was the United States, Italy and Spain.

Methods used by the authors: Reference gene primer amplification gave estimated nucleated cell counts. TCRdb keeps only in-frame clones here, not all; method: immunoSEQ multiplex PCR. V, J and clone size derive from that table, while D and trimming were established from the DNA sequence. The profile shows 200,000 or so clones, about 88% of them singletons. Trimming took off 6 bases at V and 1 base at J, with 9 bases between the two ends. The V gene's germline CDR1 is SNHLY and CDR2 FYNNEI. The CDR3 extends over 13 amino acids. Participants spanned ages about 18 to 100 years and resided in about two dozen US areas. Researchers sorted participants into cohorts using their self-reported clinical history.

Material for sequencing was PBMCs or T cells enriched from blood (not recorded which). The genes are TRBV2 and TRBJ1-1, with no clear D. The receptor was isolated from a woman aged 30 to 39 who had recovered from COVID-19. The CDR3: CASRLSGNTEAFF. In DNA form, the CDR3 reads TGTGCCAGCAGACTTAGCGGGAACACTGAAGCTTTCTTT. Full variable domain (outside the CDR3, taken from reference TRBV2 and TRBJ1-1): EPEVTQTPSHQVTQMGQEVILRCVPISNHLYFYWYRQILGQKVEFLVSFYNNEISEKSEIFDDQFSVERPDGSNFTLKIRSTKLEDSAMYFCASRLSGNTEAFFGQGTRLTVV.